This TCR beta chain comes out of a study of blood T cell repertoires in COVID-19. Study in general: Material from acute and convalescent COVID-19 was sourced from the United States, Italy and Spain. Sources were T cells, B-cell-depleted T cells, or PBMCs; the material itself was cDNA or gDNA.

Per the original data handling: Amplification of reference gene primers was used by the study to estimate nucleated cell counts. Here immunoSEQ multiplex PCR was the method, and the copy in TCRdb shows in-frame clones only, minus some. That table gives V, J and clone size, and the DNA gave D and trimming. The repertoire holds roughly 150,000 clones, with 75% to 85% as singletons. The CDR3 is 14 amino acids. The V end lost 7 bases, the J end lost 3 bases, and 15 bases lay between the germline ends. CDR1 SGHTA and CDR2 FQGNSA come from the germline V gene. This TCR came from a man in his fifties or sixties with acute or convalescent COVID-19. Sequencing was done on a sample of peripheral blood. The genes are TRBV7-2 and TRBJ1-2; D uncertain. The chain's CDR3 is CASTHPLGDYGYTF. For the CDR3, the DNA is TGTGCCAGCACCCACCCGTTGGGCGACTATGGCTACACCTTC.